The rows below give T cell receptor beta chains drawn from one sample of a study of human thymus T cells. TCRdb's table, derived via immunoSEQ multiplex PCR, lists solely in-frame clones and lacks some. There are some 130,000 clones in the sample; about 95% occur only once, and roughly 0.024% lies in the top ten. The material sequenced was thymus tissue. Receptors were obtained from a boy in the first two years of life with a congenital heart defect but otherwise immunologically healthy. Each CDR3 is given with its conserved first and last residue. The order of the fields is clone size, J gene, D gene, V gene, CDR3 DNA, CDR3 protein. A D gene is named only where the DNA matches it firmly. Where a row states a size, it is once, few, many or the class of an expanded clone; other rows omit it.

- | TRBJ2-3 | TRBD2 | TRBV27 | TGTGCCAGCAGTAGGGGACTAGCAAACACAGATACGCAGTATTTT | CASSRGLANTDTQYF
- | TRBJ1-2 | - | TRBV5-1 | TGCGCCAGCAGCTCGGATCGGATCCCACGTGGCTACACCTTC | CASSSDRIPRGYTF
- | TRBJ2-7 | TRBD2 | TRBV2 | TGTGCCAGCAGTGGAAGCGGGGGGGCCCACGAGCAGTACTTC | CASSGSGGAHEQYF
few | TRBJ2-7 | - | TRBV2 | TGTGCCAGCAGCCCCGACAGCCACGAGCAGTACTTC | CASSPDSHEQYF
- | TRBJ2-1 | TRBD2 | TRBV28 | TGTGCCAGCAGTTCGGGGACTAGCGTAGATGAGCAGTTCTTC | CASSSGTSVDEQFF
- | TRBJ2-3 | TRBD2 | TRBV4-1 | TGCGCCAGCAGCCAAATCGGGCGGGGGGGTGCTAGCACAGATACGCAGTATTTT | CASSQIGRGGASTDTQYF
- | TRBJ1-2 | TRBD1 | TRBV28 | TGTGCCAGCAGTTTTCGGGACAGTACCTTCTATGGCTACACCTTC | CASSFRDSTFYGYTF
- | TRBJ1-6 | TRBD1 | TRBV7-2 | TGTGCCAGCAGCTCGACAGGGGGCGAGCATAATTCACCCCTCCACTTT | CASSSTGGEHNSPLHF
- | TRBJ1-2 | TRBD1 | TRBV6-5 | TGTGCCAGCAGTACTACAGGGGGAGCTAACTATGGCTACACCTTC | CASSTTGGANYGYTF
few | TRBJ2-7 | - | TRBV7-6 | TGTGCCAGCAGCTCCACCCCGGGCTGGGCCAACGAGCAGTACTTC | CASSSTPGWANEQYF
- | TRBJ2-2 | - | TRBV7-2 | TGTGCCAGCAGCTTAGGCTCAGGGGATTGGAACACCGGGGAGCTGTTTTTT | CASSLGSGDWNTGELFF
- | TRBJ2-7 | - | TRBV27 | TGTGCCAGCAGTTTATCGACTGCGACCCTCTACGAGCAGTACTTC | CASSLSTATLYEQYF
- | TRBJ2-2 | - | TRBV30 | TGTGCCTGGAGGGGGGCATTTTCGAACACCGGGGAGCTGTTTTTT | CAWRGAFSNTGELFF
once | TRBJ1-2 | TRBD1 | TRBV5-1 | TGCGCCAGCAGCAGCCCGGGACAGGGGTACTATGGCTACACCTTC | CASSSPGQGYYGYTF
- | TRBJ2-3 | - | TRBV12-1 | TGTGCCAGCAGCTTTGAACGGGGGGGAGATACGCAGTATTTT | CASSFERGGDTQYF
- | TRBJ1-5 | TRBD1 | TRBV4-3 | TGCGCCAGCAGCCAAGGGTTGAAGGGGGCTAATCAGCCCCAGCATTTT | CASSQGLKGANQPQHF